The TCR beta chain under discussion was sequenced for a study of T cells in Graves' hyperthyroidism and ophthalmopathy. Amplification yielded TCR beta CDR3 regions, with RNA transcripts as the source. HTBI primers were the set used in a first-round RT-PCR of the TCR CDR3. TCRdb reanalysed the multiplex PCR reads using MiXCR and keeps one entry per CDR3 protein. The table lists roughly 380,000 distinct CDR3 sequences, over 11% of them singletons. This clonotype has at least ten counts. This TCR was recovered from an older woman with Graves' hyperthyroidism. Material for sequencing was blood.

As DNA, the CDR3 is TGTGCCAGCAGCACCCCGTGGAGCACCGGGGAGCTGTTTTTT. It codes for CASSTPWSTGELFF. V and J are TRBV11-3 and TRBJ2-2; unclear D gene. Trimming cost V 5 bases and J 4 bases, with 11 bases left between them. The CDR3 is 14 amino acids. Germline lookup yields CDR1 SGHNT and CDR2 YENEEA.